This record concerns one TCR beta chain sequence. Antigen specificity is unknown. Clones were read by immunoSEQ multiplex PCR, and TCRdb kept only the in-frame ones, dropping some. The repertoire has 40,000 to 60,000 clones, approximately 90% of them found once; the top ten carry 47%. The data derive from a study of OX40 agonist ivuxolimab in advanced cancers. Turning to the study itself: Dose-escalation patients had hepatocellular carcinoma, melanoma, renal cell or head and neck cancer.

The germline V gene has CDR1 SGHNT and CDR2 YYREEE (reference sequence). V was cut by 4 bases and J by 5 bases, with 13 bases left in between. This CDR3 contains 13 residues. General study results and limits: Low clonal expansion, among the lowest seen, marked partial responders at 0.1-3.0 mg/kg.

The receptor was isolated from an adult with an advanced solid tumor such as melanoma, head and neck, liver or kidney cancer. The sample in question was CD4+ or CD8+ T cells sorted from blood, obtained in a trial of the OX40 agonist ivuxolimab. The rearrangement links TRBV5-4 to TRBJ2-7; maybe TRBD1 (5 bases). Here the CDR3 reads CASSLRVEDEQYF. The CDR3 DNA reads as TGTGCCAGCAGCCTCAGGGTTGAAGACGAGCAGTACTTC. Looking up the rest from reference TRBV5-4 and TRBJ2-7 gives the full variable domain: ETGVTQSPTHLIKTRGQQVTLRCSSQSGHNTVSWYQQALGQGPQFIFQYYREEENGRGNFPPRFSGLQFPNYSSELNVNALELDDSALYLCASSLRVEDEQYFGPGTRLTVT.